The 30 T cell receptor beta chains given below trace back to one sample, sequenced in a study of cytomegalovirus exposure and HLA in healthy donors. A multiplex PCR was run with 60 Vbeta primers and 13 Jbeta primers. Profiled with immunoSEQ multiplex PCR; TCRdb holds only in-frame clones, not every one. The sample includes roughly 90,000 clones, around 68% of them seen just once. Input material: PBMCs. These receptors came from a man between 25 and 39 years old in good health and CMV-seropositive.

This clone was observed a few times. The chain employs TRBV2 and TRBJ1-6; TRBD1 matches at 9 bases. Germline V gives CDR1 SNHLY, CDR2 FYNNEI. The CDR3 loop spans 12 amino acids. V was pared by 6 bases and J by 11 bases, with 2 bases of the junction left unmatched. This CDR3 is CASSGDRAPLHF. The CDR3 DNA is TGTGCCAGCAGCGGGGACAGGGCACCCCTCCACTTT.

The rearrangement joins TRBV10-3 to TRBJ1-1; 8 bases are a match to TRBD1. V shed 7 bases and J 0 bases; nucleotides not matched to a gene: 13. CDR3 size: 17 residues. CDR1 ENHRY and CDR2 SYGVKD come from the germline V gene. The chain's CDR3 is CAITAGTGSTMNTEAFF. The DNA of the CDR3 is TGTGCCATCACCGCGGGGACAGGTTCCACCATGAACACTGAAGCTTTCTTT.

J is TRBJ2-5 and V is TRBV15; 7 bases line up with TRBD1. The CDR3 covers 15 residues. Looked up from germline, CDR1 is LNHNV and CDR2 is YYDKDF (reference sequence). V lost 0 bases, J lost 4 bases, and 5 bases stayed unmatched. CDR3 DNA sequence: TGTGCCACCAGCAGAGAACGAGGGGGCCGAGAGACCCAGTACTTC. It codes for CATSRERGGRETQYF.

As regards this clone: One end of the junction is discordant with germline, which a read error may explain. This chain uses TRBV6-1 with TRBJ1-2, with TRBD1 matching over 10 bases. This CDR3 comprises 15 residues. From germline, CDR1 is MNHNS and CDR2 SASEGT. The DNA for the CDR3 is TGTGCCAGCAGGGAAGGGACAGGGGCTAACTATGGCTACACCTTC. Its translation: CASREGTGANYGYTF.

The V gene is TRBV28, the J gene TRBJ1-5; 7 bases fit TRBD1. The CDR3 totals 18 residues. The V gene's germline CDR1 is MDHEN and CDR2 SYDVKM. The ends lost 7 bases at V and 4 bases at J; junction bases unmatched: 19. DNA of the CDR3: TGTGCCAGCACTACCCGGCAGCCAGGGGGATTTAGGAATCAGCCCCAGCATTTT. The encoded protein is CASTTRQPGGFRNQPQHF. Variable domain in full (rest from reference TRBV28 and TRBJ1-5): DVKVTQSSRYLVKRTGEKVFLECVQDMDHENMFWYRQDPGLGLRLIYFSYDVKMKEKGDIPEGYSVSREKKERFSLILESASTNQTSMYLCASTTRQPGGFRNQPQHFGDGTRLSIL.

This clone has just a few counts. V gene TRBV9 combines with J gene TRBJ2-1; 9 bases are shared with TRBD1. The germline V gene has CDR1 SGDLS and CDR2 YYNGEE. CDR3 size: 12 residues. The J segment lost 8 bases and the V segment lost 3 bases, leaving 0 bases of the junction unmatched. The CDR3 nucleotides are TGTGCCAGCAGCGGACAGGGGGATGAGCAGTTCTTC. This translates into CASSGQGDEQFF.

The chain has TRBV28 and TRBJ1-1, with D perhaps TRBD1 (5 bases). Germline V gene sequence: CDR1 MDHEN, CDR2 SYDVKM. The germline V and J ends were trimmed by 2 bases and 0 bases, with 10 bases remaining between them. There are 15 residues in the CDR3. CDR3 sequence (DNA): TGTGCCAGCAGTTTAGCGGGGCAGTTGAACACTGAAGCTTTCTTT. Its protein product is CASSLAGQLNTEAFF. Full variable domain (missing parts from reference TRBV28 and TRBJ1-1): DVKVTQSSRYLVKRTGEKVFLECVQDMDHENMFWYRQDPGLGLRLIYFSYDVKMKEKGDIPEGYSVSREKKERFSLILESASTNQTSMYLCASSLAGQLNTEAFFGQGTRLTVV.

This rearrangement joins TRBV11-2 to TRBJ2-5; possible D gene TRBD2, 6 bases. The length of the CDR3 is 15 residues. Germline loops: CDR1 SGHAT, CDR2 FQNNGV. The V gene lost 5 bases and the J gene lost 8 bases, with 21 bases spanning the gap. CDR3 amino acids: CASSLTDSSGTTQYF. CDR3 nucleotides: TGTGCCAGCAGCCTTACCGACTCATCCGGGACTACCCAGTACTTC.

At least ten counts were recorded for this clone. This sequence joins TRBV6-4 and TRBJ2-3; 11 positions match TRBD2. J was trimmed by 1 base and V by 0 bases; bases with no gene match: 0. CDR1 is MRHNA and CDR2 is SNTAGT in the germline V gene. The CDR3 consists of 16 residues. The CDR3 reads CASSDSTSGGTDTQYF. For the CDR3, the DNA is TGTGCCAGCAGTGACTCGACTAGCGGGGGCACAGATACGCAGTATTTT.

This chain joins TRBV15 and TRBJ2-4; no clear D gene. The CDR3 consists of 12 residues. V lost 0 bases and J 8 bases, leaving 5 bases between the germline ends. Germline V gene lookup returns CDR1 LNHNV and CDR2 YYDKDF (reference sequence). Here the CDR3 DNA reads TGTGCCACCAGCAGAGATGAGGACATTCAGTACTTC. Protein sequence: CATSRDEDIQYF. Complete variable domain (other parts from reference TRBV15 and TRBJ2-4): DAMVIQNPRYQVTQFGKPVTLSCSQTLNHNVMYWYQQKSSQAPKLLFHYYDKDFNNEADTPDNFQSRRPNTSFCFLDIRSPGLGDTAMYLCATSRDEDIQYFGAGTRLSVL.

The chain is built from TRBV6-1 and TRBJ1-5, with 8 bases aligning to TRBD1. The V and J ends lost 0 bases and 3 bases, in that order; junction bases with no gene match: 19. This CDR3 spans 21 amino acids. Germline values: CDR1 MNHNS, CDR2 SASEGT. For the CDR3, the DNA is TGTGCCAGCAGTGAAGCGCGGGGGACAGGAGGAATTGGTAATCCCAATCAGCCCCAGCATTTT. This codes for CASSEARGTGGIGNPNQPQHF.

This clone has just a few counts. The chain uses TRBV5-1 and TRBJ1-1; no clear D gene. CDR1 is SGHRS, CDR2 YFSETQ, per germline. This CDR3 has 15 amino acids. Trimming left V 4 bases short and J 1 base short, with 14 bases between. CDR3 coding DNA: TGCGCCAGCAGCCTAACCTCAGGTGGGAACACTGAAGCTTTCTTT. This encodes CASSLTSGGNTEAFF.

V gene TRBV10-2 combines with J gene TRBJ2-3; TRBD1 aligns across 9 bases. This CDR3 comprises 13 residues. V lost 8 bases, J lost 4 bases, and 4 bases stayed unmatched. Germline CDR1 reads WSHSY; CDR2 reads SAAADI. The CDR3 region is CASGTGRADTQYF. The DNA for the CDR3 is TGCGCCAGCGGGACAGGGCGGGCAGATACGCAGTATTTT.

The V call is TRBV5-1, the J call TRBJ2-1, with 14 bases lining up with TRBD2. J was trimmed by 8 bases and V by 4 bases; bases with no gene match: 5. This CDR3 is built from 15 residues. The V gene's germline CDR1 is SGHRS and CDR2 YFSETQ. CDR3 in amino acids: CASSIGTSGSDEQFF. The CDR3 DNA is TGCGCCAGCAGCATAGGGACTAGCGGGAGCGATGAGCAGTTCTTC.

This rearrangement joins TRBV15 to TRBJ2-5; no definite D call. In germline, CDR1 is LNHNV, CDR2 YYDKDF (reference sequence). The V and J ends lost 0 bases and 1 base respectively, with 6 bases between them. The CDR3 is made up of 14 amino acids. CDR3 residues: CATSRDLGQETQYF. CDR3 nucleotide sequence: TGTGCCACCAGCAGAGATCTAGGCCAAGAGACCCAGTACTTC.

The chain joins TRBV5-4 to TRBJ1-5, with D tentatively TRBD1 (6 bases). Germline V gene sequence: CDR1 SGHNT, CDR2 YYREEE (reference sequence). The CDR3 has 17 residues. Trimming removed 0 bases at V and 6 bases at J, with 19 bases between. The CDR3 sequence is CASSLGEGQGLFQPQHF. The CDR3 nucleotides read TGTGCCAGCAGCTTGGGGGAAGGTCAGGGGTTATTTCAGCCCCAGCATTTT.

The gene calls are TRBV19 and TRBJ2-2; 7 bases agree with TRBD2. The J segment lost 2 bases and the V segment lost 4 bases, leaving 13 bases of the junction unmatched. The CDR3 consists of 18 residues. The V gene's germline CDR1 is LNHDA and CDR2 SQIVND (reference sequence). For the CDR3, the DNA is TGTGCCAGTAGTACTTCCACTTCTAGCGGACTAAACACCGGGGAGCTGTTTTTT. This sequence encodes CASSTSTSSGLNTGELFF. The complete variable domain, with remaining parts taken from reference TRBV19 and TRBJ2-2, reads DGGITQSPKYLFRKEGQNVTLSCEQNLNHDAMYWYRQDPGQGLRLIYYSQIVNDFQKGDIAEGYSVSREKKESFPLTVTSAQKNPTAFYLCASSTSTSSGLNTGELFFGEGSRLTVL.

V usage is TRBV6-1 and J usage is TRBJ2-3; tentative D call: TRBD2 (6 bases). The CDR3 runs 16 residues. CDR1 and CDR2 from the germline V gene are MNHNS and SASEGT. Between the trimmed V and J ends, which lost 2 bases and 0 bases, there was a span of 12 bases. CDR3 residues: CASSEIPGTSTDTQYF. CDR3 DNA sequence: TGTGCCAGCAGTGAAATACCCGGGACTAGCACAGATACGCAGTATTTT.

The rearrangement links TRBV9 to TRBJ2-5; no clear D. The germline V gene has CDR1 SGDLS and CDR2 YYNGEE. V was cut by 3 bases and J by 0 bases, with 12 bases left in between. The length of the CDR3 is 15 residues. The CDR3: CASSAPYPYQETQYF. Written as DNA, the CDR3 is TGTGCCAGCAGCGCCCCCTACCCGTACCAAGAGACCCAGTACTTC.

The chain combines TRBV30 with TRBJ2-7, with D tentatively TRBD1 (5 bases). Germline-derived CDR1 and CDR2 are GTSNPN and SVGIG (reference sequence). V was clipped by 6 bases and J by 5 bases, with 17 bases between them. The CDR3 is made up of 13 amino acids. The CDR3 DNA is TGTGCCTGTACTGCAGGGAAGGAAAACGAGCAGTACTTC. Its translation: CACTAGKENEQYF.

This chain uses TRBV4-1 with TRBJ2-7; 9 nucleotides agree with TRBD1. The V gene end was trimmed by 1 base and the J gene end by 5 bases; junction bases not matched to a gene: 3. CDR1 is MGHRA, CDR2 YSYEKL, per germline. CDR3 size: 14 residues. CDR3 bases: TGCGCCAGCAGCCAAGGACAGGGGGACCACGAGCAGTACTTC. Translating gives CASSQGQGDHEQYF.

V and J are TRBV7-9 and TRBJ2-5; D unclear. Per germline, CDR1 SEHNR and CDR2 FQNEAQ (reference sequence). The CDR3 totals 12 residues. Deletions cut 5 bases from V and 4 bases from J, with 8 bases between. CDR3 nucleotide sequence: TGTGCCAGCAGCCTCTTATTAGAGACCCAGTACTTC. Residues: CASSLLLETQYF.

The chain has TRBV21-1 and TRBJ2-5; TRBD1 is the table's D call and was not checked against the DNA. The J call may be incorrect, as the DNA end agrees better with TRBJ2-7. TRBV21-1 has pseudogene status. The CDR3 is made up of 14 amino acids. CDR3 DNA: TGTGCCAGCAGCAAAGAGTGGACAGGGGGCGAGCAGTACTTC. This gives the protein CASSKEWTGGEQYF.

V and J are TRBV7-2 and TRBJ2-4, with no clear D. CDR1 and CDR2 (germline): SGHTA, FQGNSA. The CDR3 runs to 16 residues. V was trimmed by 2 bases and J by 0 bases, leaving 11 bases between them. The CDR3 loop is CASSLWAQEAKNIQYF. The CDR3 DNA reads TGTGCCAGCAGCTTATGGGCACAAGAAGCCAAAAACATTCAGTACTTC.

The V and J genes are TRBV19 and TRBJ1-1; D remains ambiguous. The CDR3 runs to 15 residues. Germline CDR1 is LNHDA and CDR2 is SQIVND (reference sequence). V was cut by 5 bases and J by 0 bases, with 13 bases left in between. The CDR3 sequence: CASSQLTILNTEAFF. The CDR3 nucleotides read TGTGCCAGTAGTCAGTTAACCATTTTGAACACTGAAGCTTTCTTT.

This clone was detected only once. J is TRBJ1-5 and V is TRBV18, with a possible D match to TRBD1 (6 bases). The V end lost 3 bases, the J end lost 2 bases, and 11 bases lay between the germline ends. The germline gives CDR1 KGHSH, CDR2 LQKENI. This CDR3 is 15 amino acids long. The CDR3 spells CASSPPSGGNQPQHF. The CDR3 DNA reads as TGTGCCAGCTCACCTCCTTCAGGGGGCAATCAGCCCCAGCATTTT.

This sequence joins TRBV4-3 and TRBJ2-2; TRBD2 might be the D (5 bases). Germline V gene lookup returns CDR1 LGHNA and CDR2 YSLEER. This CDR3 spans 15 amino acids. The V end lost 0 bases, the J end lost 5 bases, and 10 bases lay between the germline ends. Here the CDR3 DNA reads TGCGCCAGCAGCCAAGATAAAAGGAGGACCGGGGAGCTGTTTTTT. It codes for CASSQDKRRTGELFF.

The rearrangement uses TRBV7-9 and TRBJ1-1, with D tentatively TRBD1 (5 bases). V lost 2 bases to trimming and J lost 0 bases, with 10 bases between them. Per the germline V gene, CDR1 is SEHNR and CDR2 is FQNEAQ (reference sequence). The CDR3 is made up of 15 amino acids. CDR3 sequence (DNA): TGTGCCAGCAGCTTAATAAGGGGCCTGAACACTGAAGCTTTCTTT. This translates into CASSLIRGLNTEAFF. Full variable domain (remainder filled in from reference TRBV7-9 and TRBJ1-1): DTGVSQNPRHKITKRGQNVTFRCDPISEHNRLYWYRQTLGQGPEFLTYFQNEAQLEKSRLLSDRFSAERPKGSFSTLEIQRTEQGDSAMYLCASSLIRGLNTEAFFGQGTRLTVV.

This clone was detected once. V is TRBV5-4 and J is TRBJ2-1; D is uncertain. CDR1 SGHNT and CDR2 YYREEE come from the germline V gene (reference sequence). CDR3 size: 14 residues. Trimming cost V 4 bases and J 9 bases, with 17 bases left between them. The CDR3 nucleotides read TGTGCCAGCAGCAACCTGATACTAACCGGTGAGCAGTTCTTC. This translates into CASSNLILTGEQFF.

V usage is TRBV7-3 and J usage is TRBJ2-1; weak D call: TRBD1 (5 bases). This CDR3 is 15 amino acids long. With 5 bases removed from V and 4 bases from J, the gap between germline ends came to 15 bases. Germline V gene lookup returns CDR1 SGHTA and CDR2 FQGTGA. CDR3 residues: CASSPQESPYNEQFF. The CDR3 nucleotides are TGTGCCAGCAGCCCACAGGAGTCCCCTTACAATGAGCAGTTCTTC. The whole variable domain, remainder taken from reference TRBV7-3 and TRBJ2-1, is GAGVSQTPSNKVTEKGKYVELRCDPISGHTALYWYRQSLGQGPEFLIYFQGTGAADDSGLPNDRFFAVRPEGSVSTLKIQRTERGDSAVYLCASSPQESPYNEQFFGPGTRLTVL.